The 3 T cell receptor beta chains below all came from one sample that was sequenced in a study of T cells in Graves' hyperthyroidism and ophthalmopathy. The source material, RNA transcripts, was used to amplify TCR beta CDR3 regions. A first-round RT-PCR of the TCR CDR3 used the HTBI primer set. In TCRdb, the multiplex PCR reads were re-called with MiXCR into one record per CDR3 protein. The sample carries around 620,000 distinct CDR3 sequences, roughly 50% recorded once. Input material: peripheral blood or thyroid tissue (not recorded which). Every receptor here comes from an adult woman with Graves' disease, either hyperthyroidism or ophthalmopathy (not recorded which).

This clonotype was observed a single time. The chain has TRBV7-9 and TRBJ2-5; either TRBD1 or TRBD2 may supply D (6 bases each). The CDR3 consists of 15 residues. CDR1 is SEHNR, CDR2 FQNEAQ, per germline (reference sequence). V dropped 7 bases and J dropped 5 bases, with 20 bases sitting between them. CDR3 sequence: CASTLGGGPMETQYF. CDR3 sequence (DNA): TGTGCCAGCACCCTGGGGGGCGGACCCATGGAGACCCAGTACTTC.

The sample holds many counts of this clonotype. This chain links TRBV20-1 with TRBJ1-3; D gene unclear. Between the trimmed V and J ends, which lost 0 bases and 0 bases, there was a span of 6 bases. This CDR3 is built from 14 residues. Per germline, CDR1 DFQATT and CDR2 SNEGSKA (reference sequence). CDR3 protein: CSARDPNSGNTIYF. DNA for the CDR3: TGCAGTGCTAGAGATCCCAACTCTGGAAACACCATATATTTT.

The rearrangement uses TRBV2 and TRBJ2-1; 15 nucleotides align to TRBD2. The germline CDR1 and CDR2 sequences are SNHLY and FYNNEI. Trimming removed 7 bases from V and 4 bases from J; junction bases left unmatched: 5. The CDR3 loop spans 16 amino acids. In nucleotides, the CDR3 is TGTGCCAGCACCGCAGGGACTAGCGGGAGGTACAATGAGCAGTTCTTC. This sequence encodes CASTAGTSGRYNEQFF.